The 15 T cell receptor beta chains below were found in one sample sequenced in a study of shared clonotypes between healthy human individuals. The protocol was immunoSEQ multiplex PCR, while the TCRdb copy is restricted to in-frame clones and leaves out a portion. The sample has 2 million to 2.5 million clones, more than 80% seen once. Sequenced input: naive CD4+ T cells from PBMCs. Subset described: CD45RA+ positively selected. The receptors come from a man between 18 and 35 years old in good health. Some clones in this sample may be carry-over from other donors' samples.

This clone was recorded only once. The chain is built from TRBV30 and TRBJ2-2; D call uncertain. The CDR3 is 16 residues long. Germline loops: CDR1 GTSNPN, CDR2 SVGIG (reference sequence). With 2 bases removed from V and 1 base from J, the gap between germline ends came to 14 bases. The CDR3 loop is CAWSSVQPLNTGELFF. In DNA form, the CDR3 reads TGTGCCTGGAGTAGTGTACAGCCCCTGAACACCGGGGAGCTGTTTTTT.

V and J are TRBV5-1 and TRBJ2-2; D gene ambiguous. Between the trimmed V and J ends, which lost 1 base and 3 bases, there was a span of 4 bases. The germline V gene encodes CDR1 SGHRS and CDR2 YFSETQ. CDR3 length: 13 residues. CDR3 sequence (DNA): TGCGCCAGCAGCTTGCATGACACCGGGGAGCTGTTTTTT. Protein product: CASSLHDTGELFF.

This clone occurred a few times. This sequence joins TRBV10-2 and TRBJ1-5; D gene uncertain. V gave up 7 bases and J gave up 0 bases, with 10 bases separating them. Germline CDR1 reads WSHSY; CDR2 reads SAAADI. This CDR3 region has 14 residues. CDR3 sequence (DNA): TGCGCCAGCAATCCGTCCTATAGCAATCAGCCCCAGCATTTT. Its protein product is CASNPSYSNQPQHF.

Points on this clone: This CDR3 is also generated by other DNA sequences in the sample. The genes are TRBV6-1 and TRBJ1-2; unclear D gene. This CDR3 comprises 12 residues. The germline gives CDR1 MNHNS, CDR2 SASEGT. The V gene lost 2 bases and the J gene lost 5 bases, with 6 bases spanning the gap. The CDR3: CASSESGYGYTF. In nucleotides, the CDR3 is TGTGCCAGCAGTGAAAGTGGATATGGCTACACCTTC.

This chain uses TRBV25-1 with TRBJ2-2, with D uncertain. Trimming took 1 base from V and 1 from J, leaving 4 bases between them. CDR1 and CDR2 from the germline V gene are MGHDK and SYGVNS. The CDR3 consists of 14 residues. This chain's CDR3 is CASSESENTGELFF. CDR3 DNA sequence: TGTGCCAGCAGTGAATCGGAGAACACCGGGGAGCTGTTTTTT.

The V gene is TRBV5-1, the J gene TRBJ2-2; D might be TRBD1 or TRBD2, each matching 5 bases. The germline V and J ends were trimmed by 4 bases and 7 bases, with 8 bases remaining between them. Germline V gives CDR1 SGHRS, CDR2 YFSETQ. There are 12 residues in the CDR3. The CDR3 protein is CASSEGFGELFF. The CDR3 DNA sequence: TGCGCCAGCAGCGAGGGGTTCGGGGAGCTGTTTTTT.

This clone was seen once. This specimen includes other DNA sequences encoding the same CDR3. This chain joins TRBV5-1 and TRBJ2-2; D may be TRBD1 (5 bases). The CDR3 covers 15 residues. Germline V gene data show CDR1 as SGHRS and CDR2 as YFSETQ. With 1 base removed from V and 4 bases from J, the gap between germline ends came to 11 bases. Written as DNA, the CDR3 is TGCGCCAGCAGCTTGCAAGGGGCTGGCACCGGGGAGCTGTTTTTT. Protein product: CASSLQGAGTGELFF.

The chain employs TRBV4-1 and TRBJ2-1, with D perhaps matching TRBD1 or TRBD2 (5 bases each). The CDR3 totals 15 residues. Looked up from germline, CDR1 is MGHRA and CDR2 is YSYEKL. Trimming pared 4 bases from V and 3 bases from J, leaving 13 bases between. For the CDR3, the DNA is TGCGCCAGCAGCCCCGGGGCAGGGAGCTACAATGAGCAGTTCTTC. Protein: CASSPGAGSYNEQFF.

This chain uses TRBV28 with TRBJ2-1, with 8 positions matching TRBD2. The germline V gene encodes CDR1 MDHEN and CDR2 SYDVKM. CDR3 length: 16 amino acids. J gave up 0 bases and V 5 bases, and 6 bases lay outside the gene matches. The CDR3 nucleotides are TGTGCCAGCAGTGGTCGACTAGCGAGCTCCTACAATGAGCAGTTCTTC. Protein product: CASSGRLASSYNEQFF.

This clone appeared a single time. J is TRBJ2-7 and V is TRBV5-1; 7 nucleotides align to TRBD2. The germline V gene has CDR1 SGHRS and CDR2 YFSETQ. The junction had 7 bases not matched to a gene; V was cut back by 4 bases and J by 3 bases. The CDR3 totals 14 residues. The CDR3 coding sequence is TGCGCCAGCAGCCGGGAGGTGGGGGACTACGAGCAGTACTTC. Translating it yields CASSREVGDYEQYF.

The chain uses TRBV28 and TRBJ2-3; maybe TRBD1 (7 bases). The length of the CDR3 is 14 residues. Per the germline V gene, CDR1 is MDHEN and CDR2 is SYDVKM. The germline V and J ends were trimmed by 7 bases and 4 bases, with 15 bases remaining between them. CDR3 loop: CASTLQGGPDTQYF. Here the CDR3 DNA reads TGTGCCAGCACCCTGCAGGGGGGACCAGATACGCAGTATTTT.

The chain uses TRBV2 and TRBJ2-2, with D uncertain. With 7 bases removed from V and 1 base from J, the gap between germline ends came to 10 bases. The CDR3 runs 14 residues. Germline CDR1 SNHLY, CDR2 FYNNEI. The CDR3 sequence is CASTEFWNTGELFF. CDR3 nucleotides: TGTGCCAGCACCGAATTTTGGAACACCGGGGAGCTGTTTTTT.

This clone was picked up a small number of times. This CDR3 is also generated by other DNA sequences in the sample. This rearrangement joins TRBV28 to TRBJ1-1, with D maybe TRBD1 (6 bases). V lost 3 bases and J 8 bases, leaving 10 bases between the germline ends. The CDR3 contains 12 residues. CDR1 is MDHEN and CDR2 is SYDVKM in the germline V gene. DNA of the CDR3: TGTGCCAGCAGTTTGCTGACAGGCGAAGCTTTCTTT. Its protein product is CASSLLTGEAFF.

The DNA for the CDR3 is TGTGCCAGCAGTTTCTCCCCAGGGTCTGGTGGAGGCTACACCTTC. Translation: CASSFSPGSGGGYTF. The genes are TRBV27 and TRBJ1-2; possibly TRBD1 for D (5 bases). The CDR3 has 15 amino acids. Trimming removed 3 bases at V and 8 bases at J, with 19 bases between. The germline gives CDR1 MNHEY, CDR2 SMNVEV (reference sequence).

J is TRBJ2-2 and V is TRBV29-1; D not certain. This CDR3 has 11 residues. Germline CDR1 is SQVTM and CDR2 is ANQGSEA. Deletions cut 5 bases from V and 2 bases from J, with 3 bases between. In DNA form, the CDR3 reads TGCAGCGTTTTTAACACCGGGGAGCTGTTTTTT. Translated, it gives CSVFNTGELFF.